The 20 T cell receptor beta chains reported below all come from one sample, sequenced in a study of OX40 agonist ivuxolimab in advanced cancers. Library preparation was by the immunoSEQ multiplex PCR assay. TCRdb took this table from immuneACCESS and kept in-frame rearrangements with V and J called. Such tables lack part of the clones; where checked against another copy, unresolved V genes explain under half of the gap, and the rest is unexplained. Counted in this sample were over 100,000 clones; approximately 90% of them appeared once. The ten most abundant clones make up under 0.7% of the sample. This specimen consisted of CD4+ or CD8+ T cells sorted from blood, obtained in a trial of the OX40 agonist ivuxolimab. The receptors were gathered from an adult with an advanced solid tumor such as melanoma, head and neck, liver or kidney cancer.

The chain carries TRBV7-2 and TRBJ1-2; TRBD1 agrees at 8 bases. This CDR3 is built from 14 residues. Germline CDR1 and CDR2: SGHTA and FQGNSA. The ends lost 5 bases at V and 7 bases at J; junction bases unmatched: 9. The CDR3 nucleotides are TGTGCCAGCAGCGAAGGACAGGGTGTGTCTGGCTACACCTTC. Translation gives CASSEGQGVSGYTF.

The chain has TRBV28 and TRBJ1-2, with D perhaps matching TRBD1 (5 bases). Trimming left V 5 bases short and J 2 bases short, with 12 bases between. The CDR3 runs to 14 residues. The V gene's germline CDR1 is MDHEN and CDR2 SYDVKM. The CDR3 here is CASSGWGGNYGYTF. The CDR3 DNA reads TGTGCCAGCAGTGGATGGGGGGGAAACTATGGCTACACCTTC.

This chain uses TRBV13 with TRBJ2-3; maybe TRBD2 (5 bases). The germline V gene encodes CDR1 PRHDT and CDR2 FYEKMQ (reference sequence). V lost 6 bases to trimming and J lost 0 bases, with 19 bases between them. There are 17 residues in the CDR3. The DNA for the CDR3 is TGTGCCAGCAGTATCTACGGGATGGGGATTAGCACAGATACGCAGTATTTT. Amino acid sequence: CASSIYGMGISTDTQYF.

V is TRBV19 and J is TRBJ1-4; TRBD1 aligns across 7 bases. J was trimmed by 5 bases and V by 7 bases; bases with no gene match: 7. In germline, CDR1 is LNHDA, CDR2 SQIVND (reference sequence). The CDR3 length is 14 residues. In DNA form, the CDR3 reads TGTGCCAGTAATAATAGGGGACAGAATGAAAAACTGTTTTTT. The encoded protein is CASNNRGQNEKLFF.

In its sample, this clone was seen once. The chain is built from TRBV30 and TRBJ2-3, with a possible D match to TRBD2 (7 bases). The CDR3 covers 14 residues. V was pared by 8 bases and J by 5 bases, with 20 bases between. Germline assignment: CDR1 GTSNPN and CDR2 SVGIG (reference sequence). CDR3 region: CAARVGGPGDTQYF. As DNA, the CDR3 is TGTGCCGCCCGGGTCGGGGGGCCTGGAGATACGCAGTATTTT. The complete variable domain, with remaining parts taken from reference TRBV30 and TRBJ2-3, reads SQTIHQWPATLVQPVGSPLSLECTVEGTSNPNLYWYRQAAGRGLQLLFYSVGIGQISSEVPQNLSASRPQDRQFILSSKKLLLSDSGFYLCAARVGGPGDTQYFGPGTRLTVL.

Comment on this clone: Sequence at one end of the junction differs from germline and may be a read error. This chain connects TRBV7-9 to TRBJ2-3, with TRBD2 matching 11 bases. Germline CDR1 SEHNR, CDR2 FQNEAQ (reference sequence). The CDR3 contains 13 residues. CDR3 in DNA: TGTGCCAGCAGCTTACTGGAGACTAGCGGGAACCGTTTT. It codes for CASSLLETSGNRF.

The chain carries TRBV9 and TRBJ2-1; D not certain. The V and J ends lost 0 bases and 6 bases respectively, with 10 bases between them. The CDR3 runs 14 residues. Germline-derived CDR1 and CDR2 are SGDLS and YYNGEE. The DNA for the CDR3 is TGTGCCAGCAGCGTAGCAGTCACGGCCAATGAGCAGTTCTTC. Its translation: CASSVAVTANEQFF.

The table lists this clone with a count of one. The chain combines TRBV7-2 with TRBJ1-1, with TRBD1 as a possible D gene (5 bases). The CDR3 extends over 14 amino acids. V shed 2 bases and J shed 7 bases, with 14 bases lying between them. Germline CDR1 and CDR2: SGHTA and FQGNSA. The CDR3 region is CASSLSRVSDEAFF. The CDR3 DNA reads as TGTGCCAGCAGCTTATCCAGGGTCTCTGATGAAGCTTTCTTT. Full variable domain (missing parts from reference TRBV7-2 and TRBJ1-1): GAGVSQSPSNKVTEKGKDVELRCDPISGHTALYWYRQSLGQGLEFLIYFQGNSAPDKSGLPSDRFSAERTGGSVSTLTIQRTQQEDSAVYLCASSLSRVSDEAFFGQGTRLTVV.

The rearrangement joins TRBV19 to TRBJ1-5, with 12 bases identical to TRBD1. Germline V gene lookup returns CDR1 LNHDA and CDR2 SQIVND (reference sequence). The V gene end was trimmed by 3 bases and the J gene end by 3 bases; junction bases not matched to a gene: 6. The CDR3 extends over 17 amino acids. CDR3 DNA sequence: TGTGCCAGTAGTATCACCGGGACAGGGGGCCCCAATCAGCCCCAGCATTTT. It codes for CASSITGTGGPNQPQHF.

The V and J genes are TRBV6-5 and TRBJ2-7; 8 bases map to TRBD1. Germline CDR1 is MNHEY and CDR2 is SVGAGI. The CDR3 covers 14 residues. The ends lost 7 bases at V and 1 base at J; junction bases unmatched: 6. The CDR3 protein is CASTSGTGSYEQYF. Here the CDR3 DNA reads TGTGCCAGCACCTCCGGGACAGGATCCTACGAGCAGTACTTC.

The chain uses TRBV15 and TRBJ2-4, with D unresolved. CDR3 length: 13 amino acids. V shed 0 bases and J shed 8 bases, with 8 bases lying between them. CDR1 LNHNV and CDR2 YYDKDF come from the germline V gene (reference sequence). CDR3 in amino acids: CATSRDLGYIQYF. The DNA of the CDR3 is TGTGCCACCAGCAGAGATCTTGGGTACATTCAGTACTTC.

This chain uses TRBV7-2 with TRBJ2-1; 8 bases are shared with TRBD2. Germline assignment: CDR1 SGHTA and CDR2 FQGNSA. This CDR3 spans 15 amino acids. The J segment lost 6 bases and the V segment lost 6 bases, leaving 10 bases of the junction unmatched. This CDR3 is CASRTSGGPPNEQFF. DNA for the CDR3: TGTGCCAGCAGAACCAGCGGGGGACCCCCCAATGAGCAGTTCTTC.

This chain uses TRBV4-1 with TRBJ2-3; a possible D gene is TRBD1 (5 bases). CDR3 length equals 17 residues. The germline V gene has CDR1 MGHRA and CDR2 YSYEKL. The ends were cut back, 3 bases at V and 1 base at J, with 17 bases in the middle. The CDR3 here is CASSQILGVRGTDTQYF. CDR3 nucleotides: TGCGCCAGCAGCCAGATCCTAGGGGTCCGGGGCACAGATACGCAGTATTTT.

The CDR3 loop reads CASSLVGALDRETQYF. The CDR3 DNA reads TGTGCCAGCAGCTTAGTGGGGGCACTTGATAGGGAGACCCAGTACTTC. The rearrangement joins TRBV7-9 to TRBJ2-5; tentative D call: TRBD1 (6 bases). The CDR3 extends over 16 amino acids. From germline, CDR1 is SEHNR and CDR2 FQNEAQ (reference sequence). Trimming removed 1 base at V and 5 bases at J, with 17 bases between.

This chain uses TRBV19 with TRBJ2-7, with 9 bases aligning to TRBD1. With V trimmed by 4 bases and J by 0 bases, 1 base remained unmatched. Germline assignment: CDR1 LNHDA and CDR2 SQIVND (reference sequence). The CDR3 is made up of 14 amino acids. The CDR3 reads CASSTGQGSYEQYF. CDR3 nucleotide sequence: TGTGCCAGTAGTACGGGACAGGGCTCCTACGAGCAGTACTTC.

V gene TRBV29-1 combines with J gene TRBJ1-1; D gene uncertain. The CDR3 is 14 residues long. Per the germline V gene, CDR1 is SQVTM and CDR2 is ANQGSEA. Trimming left V 6 bases short and J 4 bases short, with 18 bases between. The CDR3 here is CSVYVSGPSTEAFF. CDR3 DNA: TGCAGCGTGTACGTCAGTGGGCCGAGCACTGAAGCTTTCTTT.

The rearrangement links TRBV25-1 to TRBJ1-3; D gene unclear. The CDR3 length is 12 residues. The V end lost 6 bases, the J end lost 0 bases, and 3 bases lay between the germline ends. The germline V gene has CDR1 MGHDK and CDR2 SYGVNS. The CDR3 sequence: CASSNSGNTIYF. The CDR3 nucleotides read TGTGCCAGCAGCAACTCTGGAAACACCATATATTTT.

The chain joins TRBV5-4 to TRBJ2-1, with D perhaps TRBD1 (5 bases). Trimming removed 4 bases from V and 10 bases from J, with 15 bases in between. Germline CDR1 reads SGHNT; CDR2 reads YYREEE (reference sequence). The CDR3 spans 13 residues. The CDR3 DNA reads as TGTGCCAGCAGCCACCCGACCCCAGGGGAGCAGTTCTTC. As protein: CASSHPTPGEQFF.

This chain links TRBV6-4 with TRBJ2-2; D gene ambiguous. With 3 bases removed from V and 2 bases from J, the gap between germline ends came to 7 bases. The V gene's germline CDR1 is MRHNA and CDR2 SNTAGT. This CDR3 is 14 amino acids long. CDR3 residues: CASSEYSNTGELFF. DNA for the CDR3: TGTGCCAGCAGTGAGTACAGCAACACCGGGGAGCTGTTTTTT.

This chain connects TRBV18 to TRBJ2-2, with no clear D. Germline CDR1 is KGHSH and CDR2 is LQKENI. The CDR3 covers 14 residues. Deletions cut 0 bases from V and 5 bases from J, with 7 bases between. The CDR3 DNA reads TGTGCCAGCTCACCACCGTCGGTGACCGGGGAGCTGTTTTTT. The encoded protein is CASSPPSVTGELFF.